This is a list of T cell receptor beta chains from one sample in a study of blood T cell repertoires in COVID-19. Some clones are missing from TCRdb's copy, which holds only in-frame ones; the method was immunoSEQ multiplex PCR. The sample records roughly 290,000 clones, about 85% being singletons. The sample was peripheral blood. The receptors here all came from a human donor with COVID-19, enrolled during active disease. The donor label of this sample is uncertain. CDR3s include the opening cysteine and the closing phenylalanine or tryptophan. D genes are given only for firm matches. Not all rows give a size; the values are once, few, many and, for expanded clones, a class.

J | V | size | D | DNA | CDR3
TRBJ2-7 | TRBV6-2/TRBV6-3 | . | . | TGTGCCAGCAGTTACCCTTCCTACGAGCAGTACTTC | CASSYPSYEQYF
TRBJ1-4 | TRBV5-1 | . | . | TGCGCCAGCAGCTTTTCAGGGTCGCGGGAAAAACTGTTTTTT | CASSFSGSREKLFF
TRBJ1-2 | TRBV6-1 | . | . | TGTGCCAGCAGTGAAGCGACTTACTATGGCTACACCTTC | CASSEATYYGYTF
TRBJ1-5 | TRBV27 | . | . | TGTGCCAGCAGTTTTGGGGGGGCAAATCAGCCCCAGCATTTT | CASSFGGANQPQHF
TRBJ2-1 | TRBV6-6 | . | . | TGTGCCAGCAGGCGGGACGTAAGCTCCTACAATGAGCAGTTCTTC | CASRRDVSSYNEQFF
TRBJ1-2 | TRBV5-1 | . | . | TGCGCCAGCAGCTTTATTATGTCCGCGGATTCCACTGGCTACACCTTC | CASSFIMSADSTGYTF
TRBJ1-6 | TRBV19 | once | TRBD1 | TGTGCCAGTAGTATATCGGACAGGTTTTCACCCCTCCACTTT | CASSISDRFSPLHF
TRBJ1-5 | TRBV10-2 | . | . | TGCGCCAGCAGTGTGGGCAGGCCGGATCGGCCCCAGCATTTT | CASSVGRPDRPQHF
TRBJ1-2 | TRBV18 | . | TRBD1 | TGTGCCAGCTCGGACAGGCCAAACTATGGCTACACCTTC | CASSDRPNYGYTF
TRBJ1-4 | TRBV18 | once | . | TGTGCCAGCTCACCAGAATTTGCAGGAAAACTGTTTTTT | CASSPEFAGKLFF
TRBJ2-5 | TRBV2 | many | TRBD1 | TGTGCCAGCAGTGAAGGGACAGGCCAAGAGACCCAGTACTTC | CASSEGTGQETQYF
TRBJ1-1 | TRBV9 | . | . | TGTGCCAGCAGCGCCAATACAAGGAACACTGAAGCTTTCTTT | CASSANTRNTEAFF
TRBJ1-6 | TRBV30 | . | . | TGTGCCTGGAGTCCAGGGGTGGCTTCACCCCTCCACTTT | CAWSPGVASPLHF
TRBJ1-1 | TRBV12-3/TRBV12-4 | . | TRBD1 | TGTGCCAGCAGTACCGACAGGGGTGCTGAAGCTTTCTTT | CASSTDRGAEAFF
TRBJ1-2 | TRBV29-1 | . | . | TGCAGCGTTGAAGAGGCCAGGGGAGACTATGGCTACACCTTC | CSVEEARGDYGYTF
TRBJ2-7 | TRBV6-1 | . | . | TGTGCCAGTCATACGGGGTACGGTTCCTACGAGCAGTACTTC | CASHTGYGSYEQYF
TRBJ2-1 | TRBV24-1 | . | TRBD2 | TGTGCCACCAGTGACCACGGGACTAGCGGGAAATTAGGCAATGAGCAGTTCTTC | CATSDHGTSGKLGNEQFF
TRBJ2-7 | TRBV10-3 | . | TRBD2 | TGTGCCACCTTAGCCGGGACTAGCGGGATCTACGAGCAGTACTTC | CATLAGTSGIYEQYF
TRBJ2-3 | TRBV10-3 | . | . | TGTGCCATCAGTGACATGGCAGATTTTAGCACAGATACGCAGTATTTT | CAISDMADFSTDTQYF
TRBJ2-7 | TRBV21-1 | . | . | TGTGCCAGCAGCAAAAAGTCCTGGCAGGGGTTCTCCTACGAGCAGTACTTC | CASSKKSWQGFSYEQYF